Given below is one T cell receptor (beta chain) in context. This clonotype was observed many times. Its cognate antigen has yet to be identified. Per-base quality was not reported, and no clone a single base away is much larger than it. The data belong to a study of regulatory T cells in long-lasting Graves disease listed by TCRdb under 2021. Concerning the study at large: Persistent Graves' disease was defined as persistently positive TSH receptor autoantibodies together with antithyroid drug treatment for over 5 years. The study was conducted in China and was registered as a clinical trial. Antithyroid drugs had been taken for approximately 10 years on average by persistent Graves' disease patients in the clinical cohort. A total of roughly 33 samples were covered by TCR sequencing, comprising some 13 persistent and around 20 newly diagnosed Graves' disease patients. This study used TCR sequencing and RNA sequencing of peripheral blood to compare persistent Graves' disease patients against newly diagnosed Graves' disease patients.

The intended sense of this specimen's time point label: persistent/refractory GD, antithyroid drugs over 5 years with positive TRAb. For both TCR sequencing and RNA sequencing, RNA was extracted from PBMCs in TRIzol. The diagnosis of Graves' disease followed American Thyroid Association guidelines. Patients were recruited from an endocrinology department in Xi'an, China. From each patient, about 9 milliliters of peripheral blood was collected into an EDTA anticoagulant tube. Ficoll Paque Plus density gradient separation was used to isolate PBMCs, and no further T cell sorting was performed. An Agilent 2100 Bioanalyzer and agarose gel were used to check RNA quality, while a NanoDrop 2000 measured RNA concentration. The library was generated by multiplex PCR. Sequenced using an Illumina HiSeq 4000. To build TCR beta libraries, CDR3 regions were amplified by Arm-PCR using iRepertoire HTBI primers. Before sequencing, the PCR products underwent gel purification. Per the source publication's procedure: Across samples, about 63 TRBV and over 11 TRBJ segments were identified and used for gene usage analysis of CDR3 amino acid clonotypes. COPE and FqMerger were used to merge the filtered high-quality paired reads into contigs. BLAST was used to align contigs to IMGT TRBV, TRBD and TRBJ reference genes, and CDR3 was defined according to IMGT. Any clonotype with a frequency above 0.1% was counted as a highly expanded clone. Shannon entropy served as the measure of repertoire diversity, while the Gini coefficient captured V-J evenness. A clonotype was considered public if more than one individual shared it. TCRdb ran its own pipeline on the public reads, namely fastp trimming at Q25 and MiXCR clone calling, and kept in-frame beta chains. Under each unique CDR3 protein, matching rows form one entry showing the most common genes and DNA. For this entry, the V and J calls and clone size follow TCRdb and not the study's own pipeline. For this sample the table gives over 450,000 distinct CDR3 sequences, of which about a fifth were detected only once. The top ten clones comprise around 7% of the sample.

The CDR3 runs 12 amino acids, cysteine and phenylalanine included. Only the CDR3 region is kept as DNA, spanning 36 bases read in frame from base 1. V loses 5 bases, J loses 4 bases, and the germline ends lie 6 bases apart. What the research found in general, with its limitations: TRBV28, TRBJ1-2 and TRBJ2-5 were preferentially used in persistent disease, while TRBV20-1 and TRBJ2-1 were favored in newly diagnosed disease. Patients with persistent disease shared more public clonotypes (around 2,700) than newly diagnosed patients did (966). Because the primary lesion, thyroid tissue, could not be accessed, the study looked at peripheral blood alone. Only the TCR beta chain was sequenced and analyzed. The authors acknowledged the small sample size as a limitation that may reduce accuracy. Lower TCR Shannon entropy and fewer highly expanded clones were observed in persistent Graves' disease patients than in newly diagnosed patients, which suggested clonal expansion.

Material: peripheral blood mononuclear cells (PBMCs), obtained when the disease was refractory, from a patient treated with antithyroid drugs. The chain was built from TRBV12-3 or TRBV12-4 and TRBJ1-5, with no confident D gene call. The source is a female donor with Graves disease. Here the CDR3 is given as CASSQPNQPQHF. The bases read TGTGCCAGCAGTCAACCGAATCAGCCCCAGCATTTT.